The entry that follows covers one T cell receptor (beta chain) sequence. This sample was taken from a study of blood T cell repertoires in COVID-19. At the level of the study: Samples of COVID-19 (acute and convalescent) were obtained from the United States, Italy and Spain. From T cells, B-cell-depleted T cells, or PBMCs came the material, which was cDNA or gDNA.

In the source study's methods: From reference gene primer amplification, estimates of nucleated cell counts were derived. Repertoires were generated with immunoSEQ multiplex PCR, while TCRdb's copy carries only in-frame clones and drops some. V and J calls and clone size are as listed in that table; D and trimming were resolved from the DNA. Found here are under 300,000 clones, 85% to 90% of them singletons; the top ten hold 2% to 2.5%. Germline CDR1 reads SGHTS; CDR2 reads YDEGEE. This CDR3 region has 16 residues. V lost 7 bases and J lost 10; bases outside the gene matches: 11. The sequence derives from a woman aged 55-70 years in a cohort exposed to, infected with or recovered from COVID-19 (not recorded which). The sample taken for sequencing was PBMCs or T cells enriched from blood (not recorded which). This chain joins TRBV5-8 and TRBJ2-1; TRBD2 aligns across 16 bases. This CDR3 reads CASARTGTSGRGEQFF. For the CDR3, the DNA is TGTGCCAGCGCCCGGACGGGGACTAGCGGGAGGGGAGAGCAGTTCTTC.